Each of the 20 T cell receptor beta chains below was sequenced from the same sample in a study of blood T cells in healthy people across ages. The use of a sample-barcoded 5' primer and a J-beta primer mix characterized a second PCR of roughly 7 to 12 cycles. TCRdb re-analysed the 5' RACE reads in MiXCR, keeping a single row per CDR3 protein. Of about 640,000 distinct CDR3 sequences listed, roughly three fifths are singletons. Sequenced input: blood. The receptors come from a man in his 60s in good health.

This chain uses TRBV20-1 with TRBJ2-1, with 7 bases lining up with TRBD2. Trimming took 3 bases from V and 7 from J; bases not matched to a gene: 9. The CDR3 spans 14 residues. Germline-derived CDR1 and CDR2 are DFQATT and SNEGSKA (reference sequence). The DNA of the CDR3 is TGCAGTGCTAGCGGGGGGTTCCTGGGGAATGAGCAGTTCTTC. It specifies CSASGGFLGNEQFF.

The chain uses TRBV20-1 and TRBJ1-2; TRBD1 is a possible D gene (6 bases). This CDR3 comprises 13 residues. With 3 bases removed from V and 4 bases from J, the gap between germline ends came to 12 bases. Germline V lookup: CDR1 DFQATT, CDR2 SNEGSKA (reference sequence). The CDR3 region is CSASRAGVYGYTF. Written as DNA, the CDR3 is TGCAGTGCTAGCCGTGCAGGGGTCTATGGCTACACCTTC.

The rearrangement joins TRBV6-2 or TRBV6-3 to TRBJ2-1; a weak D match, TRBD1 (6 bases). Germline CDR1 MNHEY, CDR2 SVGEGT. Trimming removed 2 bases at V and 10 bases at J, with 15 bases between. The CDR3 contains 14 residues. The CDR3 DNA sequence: TGTGCCAGCAGTTACCCCAGGGGAGCAATGGAGCAGTTCTTC. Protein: CASSYPRGAMEQFF.

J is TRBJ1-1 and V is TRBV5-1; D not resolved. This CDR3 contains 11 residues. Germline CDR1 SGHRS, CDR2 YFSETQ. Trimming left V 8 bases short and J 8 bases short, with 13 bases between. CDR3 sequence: CAREEEEEAFF. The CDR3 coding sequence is TGCGCCAGAGAAGAAGAAGAGGAAGCTTTCTTT.

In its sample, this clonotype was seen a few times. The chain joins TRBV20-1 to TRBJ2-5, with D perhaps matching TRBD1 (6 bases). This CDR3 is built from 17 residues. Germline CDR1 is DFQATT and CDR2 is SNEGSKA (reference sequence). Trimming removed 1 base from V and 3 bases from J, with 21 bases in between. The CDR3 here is CSARGPGTSLHKETQYF. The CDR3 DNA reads TGCAGTGCTAGAGGCCCGGGGACATCCCTCCACAAAGAGACCCAGTACTTC.

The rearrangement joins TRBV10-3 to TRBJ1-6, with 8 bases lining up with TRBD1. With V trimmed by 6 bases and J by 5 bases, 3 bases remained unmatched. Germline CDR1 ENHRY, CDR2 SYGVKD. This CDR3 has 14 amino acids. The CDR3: CAISYRGDNSPLHF. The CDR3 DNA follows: TGTGCCATCAGCTACAGGGGGGATAATTCACCCCTCCACTTT.

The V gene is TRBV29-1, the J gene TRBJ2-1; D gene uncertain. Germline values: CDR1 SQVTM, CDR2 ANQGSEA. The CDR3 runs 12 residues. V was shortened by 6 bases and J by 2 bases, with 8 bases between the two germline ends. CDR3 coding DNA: TGCAGCGTGGAAAGTGCCTACAATGAGCAGTTCTTC. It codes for CSVESAYNEQFF.

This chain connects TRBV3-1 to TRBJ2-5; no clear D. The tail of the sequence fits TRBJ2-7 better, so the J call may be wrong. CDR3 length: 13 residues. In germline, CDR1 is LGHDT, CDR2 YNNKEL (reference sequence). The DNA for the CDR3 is TGTGCCAGCAGCCCCCACTACGGCTACGAGCAGTACTTC. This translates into CASSPHYGYEQYF.

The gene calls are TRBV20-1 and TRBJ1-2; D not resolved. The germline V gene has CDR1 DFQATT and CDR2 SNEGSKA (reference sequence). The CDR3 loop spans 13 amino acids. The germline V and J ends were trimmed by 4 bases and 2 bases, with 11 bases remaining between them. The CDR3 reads CSATSTENYGYTF. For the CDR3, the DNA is TGCAGTGCTACCTCGACCGAGAACTATGGCTACACCTTC.

The CDR3 DNA sequence: TGCAGCGCGAAATACCGGGACAGCATCTACGAGCAGTACTTC. Translating it yields CSAKYRDSIYEQYF. The chain joins TRBV29-1 to TRBJ2-7; 7 bases line up with TRBD1. The CDR3 runs to 14 residues. V dropped 7 bases and J dropped 3; count of bases not matched to a gene: 12. Germline CDR1 and CDR2: SQVTM and ANQGSEA.

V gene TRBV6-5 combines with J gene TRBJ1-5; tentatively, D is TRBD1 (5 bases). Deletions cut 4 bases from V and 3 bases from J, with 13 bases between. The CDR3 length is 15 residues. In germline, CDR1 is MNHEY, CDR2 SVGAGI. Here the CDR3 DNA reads TGTGCCAGCAGTTCACTCGGGGGGTTCAATCAGCCCCAGCATTTT. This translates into CASSSLGGFNQPQHF.

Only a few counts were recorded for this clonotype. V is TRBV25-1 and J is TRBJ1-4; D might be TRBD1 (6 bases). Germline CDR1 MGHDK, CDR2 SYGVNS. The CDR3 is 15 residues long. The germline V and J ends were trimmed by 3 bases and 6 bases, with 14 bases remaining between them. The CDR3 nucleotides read TGTGCCAGCAGTGAGGACAGCCCGGTGTATGAAAAACTGTTTTTT. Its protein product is CASSEDSPVYEKLFF.

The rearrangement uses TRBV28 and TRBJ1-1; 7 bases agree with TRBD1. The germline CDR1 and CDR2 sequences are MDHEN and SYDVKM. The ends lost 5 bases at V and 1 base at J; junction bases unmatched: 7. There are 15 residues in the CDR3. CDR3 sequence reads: CASSHLDRRNTEAFF. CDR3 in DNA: TGTGCCAGCAGTCACCTGGACAGGCGGAACACTGAAGCTTTCTTT.

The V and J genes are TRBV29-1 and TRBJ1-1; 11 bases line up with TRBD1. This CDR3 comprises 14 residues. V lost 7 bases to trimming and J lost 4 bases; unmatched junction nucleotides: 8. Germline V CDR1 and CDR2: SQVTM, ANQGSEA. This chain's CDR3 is CSGGVGTGGTEAFF. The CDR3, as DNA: TGCAGCGGGGGGGTCGGGACAGGGGGCACTGAAGCTTTCTTT.

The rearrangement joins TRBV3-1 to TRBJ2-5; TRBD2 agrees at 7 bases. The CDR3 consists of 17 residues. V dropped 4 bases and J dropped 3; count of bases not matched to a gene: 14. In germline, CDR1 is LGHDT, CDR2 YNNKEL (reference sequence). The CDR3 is CASSLPLGRGIKETQYF. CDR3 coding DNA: TGTGCCAGCAGCCTCCCGTTGGGGCGGGGGATCAAAGAGACCCAGTACTTC.

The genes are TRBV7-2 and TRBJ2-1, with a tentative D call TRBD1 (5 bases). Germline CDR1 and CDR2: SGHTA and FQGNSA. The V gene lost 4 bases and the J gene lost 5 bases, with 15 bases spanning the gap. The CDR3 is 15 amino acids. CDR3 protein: CASSSISAGNNEQFF. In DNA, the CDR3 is TGTGCCAGCAGCTCCATCAGCGCAGGGAACAATGAGCAGTTCTTC.

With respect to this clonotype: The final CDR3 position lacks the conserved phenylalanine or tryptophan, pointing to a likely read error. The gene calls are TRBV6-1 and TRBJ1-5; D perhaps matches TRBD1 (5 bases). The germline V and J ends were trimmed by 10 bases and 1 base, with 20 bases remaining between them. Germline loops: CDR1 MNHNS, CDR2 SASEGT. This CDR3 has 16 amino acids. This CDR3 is CATQNMGGRSNQPQHS. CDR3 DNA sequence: TGTGCCACCCAGAACATGGGGGGAAGAAGCAATCAGCCCCAGCATTCT.

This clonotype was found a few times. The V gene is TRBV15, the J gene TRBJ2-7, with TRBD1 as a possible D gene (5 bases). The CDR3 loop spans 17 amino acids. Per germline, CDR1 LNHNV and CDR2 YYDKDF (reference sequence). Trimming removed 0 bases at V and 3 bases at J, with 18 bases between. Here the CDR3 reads CATSRDGASRILYEQYF. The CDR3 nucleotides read TGTGCCACCAGCAGAGATGGGGCCTCCCGGATTCTCTACGAGCAGTACTTC.

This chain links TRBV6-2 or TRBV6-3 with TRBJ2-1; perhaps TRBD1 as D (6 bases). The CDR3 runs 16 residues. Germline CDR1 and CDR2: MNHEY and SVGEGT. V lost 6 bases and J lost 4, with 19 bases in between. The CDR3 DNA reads TGTGCCAGCAGATCTTCTGGGGGCATGAATTACAATGAGCAGTTCTTC. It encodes CASRSSGGMNYNEQFF.

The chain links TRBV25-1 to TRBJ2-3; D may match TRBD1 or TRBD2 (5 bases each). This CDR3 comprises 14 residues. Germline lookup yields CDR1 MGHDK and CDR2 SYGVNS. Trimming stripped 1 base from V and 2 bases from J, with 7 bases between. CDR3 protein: CASSEWGPTDTQYF. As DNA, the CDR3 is TGTGCCAGCAGTGAATGGGGACCCACAGATACGCAGTATTTT.